This is a list of T cell receptor beta chains from one sample in a study of shared clonotypes between healthy human individuals. The repertoire was sequenced with immunoSEQ multiplex PCR; TCRdb's copy has only in-frame clones and lacks some. Of fewer than 1.4 million clones detected, more than 75% appear once; the ten largest clones hold 0.5% to 0.65%. The specimen was memory CD4+ T cells from PBMCs. The receptors come from a man aged 18 to 30 in good health. Some clones in this sample may be carry-over from other donors' samples. Each CDR3 is given with its conserved first and last residue. Each record gives: CDR3 protein, CDR3 DNA, clone size, D gene, J gene, V gene. D genes are given only for firm matches. For some rows the clone size is stated as once, few or many, or as a class when expanded; others skip it.

CASSYSTPGVEAFF	TGTGCCAGCAGTTACTCGACTCCGGGGGTAGAAGCTTTCTTT	few	NA	TRBJ1-1	TRBV6-5
CASSEDRWNTEAFF	TGTGCCAGCAGTGAGGATCGGTGGAACACTGAAGCTTTCTTT	few	NA	TRBJ1-1	TRBV2
CASSPLGANTGELFF	TGTGCCAGCAGCCCGCTGGGGGCGAACACCGGGGAGCTGTTTTTT	few	NA	TRBJ2-2	TRBV7-3
CASSFGGIGSYGYTF	TGTGCCAGCAGCTTTGGGGGCATAGGTTCCTATGGCTACACCTTC	NA	NA	TRBJ1-2	TRBV11-2
CASLPPGRRGGFNEQFF	TGTGCCAGCTTACCCCCCGGGAGACGCGGTGGGTTCAATGAGCAGTTCTTC	NA	NA	TRBJ2-1	TRBV18
CASRTLGSRNQPQHF	TGTGCCAGCAGGACTTTGGGAAGTCGCAATCAGCCCCAGCATTTT	NA	NA	TRBJ1-5	TRBV27
CASSLGEGTQYF	TGTGCCAGCAGCTTAGGGGAGGGGACCCAGTACTTC	NA	TRBD2	TRBJ2-5	TRBV7-8
CASSLTSGSSGEQYF	TGCGCCAGCAGCTTAACTAGCGGGAGCTCGGGTGAGCAGTACTTC	NA	TRBD2	TRBJ2-7	TRBV5-1
CASSFAQETQYF	TGCGCCAGCAGCTTCGCTCAAGAGACCCAGTACTTC	NA	NA	TRBJ2-5	TRBV5-1
CASSWNKDNEQFF	TGTGCCAGCAGTTGGAACAAAGACAATGAGCAGTTCTTC	NA	NA	TRBJ2-1	TRBV6-5
CASSLSGGVKWGEQYF	TGTGCCAGCAGCTTGTCCGGTGGCGTCAAATGGGGCGAGCAGTACTTC	NA	NA	TRBJ2-7	TRBV5-4
CASRSGGYGYTF	TGTGCCAGCAGGTCAGGGGGGTATGGCTACACCTTC	NA	TRBD1	TRBJ1-2	TRBV27
CSVSGGWGMNTEAFF	TGCAGCGTTTCAGGGGGCTGGGGTATGAACACTGAAGCTTTCTTT	few	TRBD1	TRBJ1-1	TRBV29-1
CASSSAVSGQYQETQYF	TGTGCCAGCAGCTCCGCCGTCTCGGGACAGTACCAAGAGACCCAGTACTTC	NA	TRBD1	TRBJ2-5	TRBV5-6
CASSRQRGTEAFF	TGCGCCAGCAGCCGGCAAAGGGGAACTGAAGCTTTCTTT	NA	NA	TRBJ1-1	TRBV5-8
CASSYSGGPGVRNTF	TGTGCCAGCAGTTATTCAGGGGGCCCGGGCGTGAGGAACACCTTC	NA	TRBD1	TRBJ1-2	TRBV6-5
CASSLGIRETQYF	TGTGCCAGCTCTCTGGGGATAAGGGAGACCCAGTACTTC	NA	NA	TRBJ2-5	TRBV18
CASSVTPSGETQYF	TGTGCCAGCAGCGTAACGCCTAGCGGAGAGACCCAGTACTTC	once	TRBD2	TRBJ2-5	TRBV9
CASHPLGRDNEQFF	TGTGCCAGCCACCCGTTGGGCCGGGACAATGAGCAGTTCTTC	NA	NA	TRBJ2-1	TRBV11-2
CASRIQTGLLSYEQYF	TGTGCCAGCAGGATCCAAACAGGGCTACTCTCCTACGAGCAGTACTTC	few	NA	TRBJ2-7	TRBV27
CASSLSAGANVLTF	TGTGCCAGCAGCCTGTCGGCCGGGGCCAACGTCCTGACTTTC	once	NA	TRBJ2-6	TRBV14
CSAEDTAGAQYF	TGCAGCGCCGAGGACACTGCGGGGGCCCAGTACTTC	NA	TRBD2	TRBJ2-5	TRBV29-1
CASRSGTWDEKLFF	TGTGCCAGCAGATCCGGGACGTGGGACGAAAAACTGTTTTTT	NA	NA	TRBJ1-4	TRBV28
CASSLALAGTETQYF	TGCGCCAGCAGCTTGGCACTAGCGGGAACAGAGACCCAGTACTTC	once	TRBD2	TRBJ2-5	TRBV5-1
CSAGASTEAFF	TGCAGTGCTGGGGCAAGTACTGAAGCTTTCTTT	NA	NA	TRBJ1-1	TRBV20-1
CASSARQGGTDTQYF	TGTGCCAGCAGCGCTCGACAGGGCGGAACAGATACGCAGTATTTT	NA	TRBD1	TRBJ2-3	TRBV5-4
CASSEGSSREMGFF	TGTGCCAGCAGTGAAGGGTCCTCCAGGGAAATGGGGTTCTTC	few	NA	TRBJ2-1	TRBV2
CASSSQGFNGYTF	TGTGCCAGCAGTTCACAGGGGTTTAATGGCTACACCTTC	NA	TRBD1	TRBJ1-2	TRBV27
CASSVSGAGNTIYF	TGTGCCAGCAGCGTAAGCGGGGCTGGAAACACCATATATTTT	NA	NA	TRBJ1-3	TRBV9
CASSLSGTGFQETQYF	TGTGCCAGCAGTTTGTCCGGGACAGGGTTCCAAGAGACCCAGTACTTC	NA	TRBD1	TRBJ2-5	TRBV28
CASTLGLAGTNEQFF	TGTGCCAGCACCCTGGGACTAGCGGGAACTAATGAGCAGTTCTTC	NA	TRBD2	TRBJ2-1	TRBV5-4
CASSRLAADSYNEQFF	TGTGCCAGCAGTCGACTAGCGGCCGACTCCTACAATGAGCAGTTCTTC	NA	TRBD2	TRBJ2-1	TRBV28
CASSRWTGDTEAFF	TGCGCCAGCAGCCGGTGGACAGGGGACACTGAAGCTTTCTTT	few	TRBD1	TRBJ1-1	TRBV5-1
CASRRTPTAGEQFF	TGTGCCAGCCGGCGGACTCCTACCGCAGGGGAGCAGTTCTTC	NA	NA	TRBJ2-1	TRBV28
CATRGGASNQPQHF	TGTGCCACCCGGGGGGGGGCTAGCAATCAGCCCCAGCATTTT	many	NA	TRBJ1-5	TRBV10-3
CASSARQRGEQFF	TGTGCCAGCAGCGCAAGACAGCGAGGTGAGCAGTTCTTC	few	NA	TRBJ2-1	TRBV9
CASTPGSGASYEQYF	TGTGCCAGCACCCCAGGGAGCGGAGCCTCCTACGAGCAGTACTTC	NA	NA	TRBJ2-7	TRBV28
CASSQEGHFSNQPQHF	TGCGCCAGCAGCCAAGAAGGTCATTTTAGCAATCAGCCCCAGCATTTT	NA	NA	TRBJ1-5	TRBV4-1
CASSLGRGQQFF	TGTGCCAGCAGCTTAGGCAGGGGGCAGCAGTTCTTC	NA	TRBD1	TRBJ2-1	TRBV11-2
CASSLTSGRATDEQFF	TGTGCCAGCAGCCTGACTAGCGGGAGGGCCACGGATGAGCAGTTCTTC	many	TRBD2	TRBJ2-1	TRBV7-9
CASSLVAYEQYF	TGTGCCAGCAGCTTGGTCGCGTACGAGCAGTACTTC	NA	NA	TRBJ2-7	TRBV5-6
CASSPGPGYSNQPQHF	TGTGCCAGCAGCCCCGGCCCCGGGTATAGCAATCAGCCCCAGCATTTT	NA	NA	TRBJ1-5	TRBV7-2